The clone carrying this T cell receptor (beta chain) was detected only a few times. Its antigen is still unknown. MiXCR, run by TCRdb on the 5' RACE reads, gives a single entry per CDR3 protein. The table has about 300,000 distinct CDR3 sequences, roughly a fifth seen once. This record comes from a study of T-cell memory formation after mild COVID-19. The CDR3 consists of 10 residues. Trimming removed 7 bases at V and 9 bases at J, with 11 bases between. Germline assignment: CDR1 DFQATT and CDR2 SNEGSKA (reference sequence). General study findings and limits: Day 15 to 85 contractors were CD4/CD8 balanced; later expanders leaned CD4+.

V usage is TRBV20-1 and J usage is TRBJ2-3; possibly TRBD1 for D (5 bases). Sequenced input: PBMCs or a T cell subset sorted from them (not recorded which). This receptor was identified in a man aged 18 to 35 who had mild COVID-19 (a few samples of this study predate the infection). Cell type and time point are not known. CDR3 coding DNA: TGCAGTGTCCCCAGGGAAACGCAGTATTTT. Protein product: CSVPRETQYF.